Each of the 32 T cell receptor beta chains below was sequenced from the same sample in a study of blood T cell repertoires in COVID-19 (dated by TCRdb to about 2020). Libraries were made using the immunoSEQ multiplex PCR assay. TCRdb's version of the immuneACCESS table is confined to in-frame rearrangements and falls short of the full clone set. An unresolved V gene accounts for under half of the shortfall where checked; the remainder is of unknown origin. Counted in this sample were 160,000 or so clones; approximately 80% of them appeared once. The top ten hold around 13% of the sample. The material sequenced was peripheral blood. All receptors come from a woman older than 75 with acute or convalescent COVID-19.

The rearrangement uses TRBV3-1 (or the pseudogene TRBV3-2) and TRBJ1-2; 8 bases map to TRBD1. After removal of 2 bases from V and 7 bases from J, the junction contained 6 bases not matched to a gene. In germline, CDR1 is LGHDT, CDR2 YNNKEL (reference sequence). CDR3 length: 14 amino acids. The DNA of the CDR3 is TGTGCCAGCAGCCAATTGCAACAGGGGGTTGGCTACACCTTC. Translated: CASSQLQQGVGYTF.

The genes are TRBV19 and TRBJ1-2, with 7 bases aligning to TRBD1. Germline loops: CDR1 LNHDA, CDR2 SQIVND (reference sequence). This CDR3 is built from 17 residues. V lost 5 bases, J lost 0 bases, and 12 bases stayed unmatched. CDR3 DNA sequence: TGTGCCAGTAGTTCTCTTCAGGGGGGCCTAGCTAACTATGGCTACACCTTC. Translating it yields CASSSLQGGLANYGYTF.

The rearrangement links TRBV6-2 or TRBV6-3 to TRBJ2-7; 11 nucleotides align to TRBD2. The CDR3 runs 15 residues. CDR1 MNHEY and CDR2 SVGEGT come from the germline V gene. The trim removed 6 bases at V and 3 bases at J, leaving 7 bases unmatched. CDR3 protein: CASSPTSGGLYEQYF. The CDR3 DNA reads as TGTGCCAGCAGCCCCACTAGCGGGGGCCTCTACGAGCAGTACTTC.

The genes are TRBV4-1 and TRBJ1-4; 8 bases match TRBD1. Germline V gives CDR1 MGHRA, CDR2 YSYEKL. The CDR3 runs 17 residues. With V trimmed by 3 bases and J by 5 bases, 11 bases remained unmatched. In DNA form, the CDR3 reads TGCGCCAGCAGCCACGAGGGGACAGGCCTGGCCAATGAAAAACTGTTTTTT. Translated, it gives CASSHEGTGLANEKLFF.

V is TRBV2 and J is TRBJ1-1; tentative D call: TRBD1 (6 bases). CDR1 is SNHLY, CDR2 FYNNEI, per germline. The CDR3 has 13 amino acids. V shed 4 bases and J shed 1 base, with 7 bases lying between them. CDR3 nucleotide sequence: TGTGCCAGCAGTGCAGGGGAGAACACTGAAGCTTTCTTT. It is translated as CASSAGENTEAFF.

A single count supports this clone. V gene TRBV18 combines with J gene TRBJ1-4; 10 bases agree with TRBD1. J lost 8 bases, V lost 3 bases, and 3 bases had no gene match. In germline, CDR1 is KGHSH, CDR2 LQKENI. The CDR3 is made up of 14 amino acids. CDR3 sequence (DNA): TGTGCCAGCTCACCGGGACAGGGGAAGGAAAAACTGTTTTTT. Encoded protein: CASSPGQGKEKLFF.

This clone was seen a few times. The chain couples TRBV10-3 to TRBJ1-2, with D perhaps TRBD1 (5 bases). Trimming left V 3 bases short and J 8 bases short, with 25 bases between. CDR3 size: 17 residues. Germline V lookup: CDR1 ENHRY, CDR2 SYGVKD. This CDR3 is CAISDPRGGSPNWGYTF. The CDR3 region has the DNA TGTGCCATCAGTGACCCTCGTGGGGGGAGCCCTAACTGGGGCTACACCTTC.

This sequence joins TRBV12-3 or TRBV12-4 and TRBJ1-2, with a weak D call TRBD1 (5 bases). Trimming stripped 6 bases from V and 8 bases from J, with 13 bases between. The CDR3 is made up of 12 amino acids. CDR3 bases: TGTGCCAGCAGGGGGACTTGGGGGGGCTACACCTTC. Translation: CASRGTWGGYTF.

CDR3 loop: CASSQGIFAARNTF. In DNA, the CDR3 is TGCGCCAGCAGCCAAGGAATATTCGCCGCGCGTAACACCTTC. The chain carries TRBV4-1 and TRBJ1-2; the D is unclear. Germline CDR1 and CDR2: MGHRA and YSYEKL. The length of the CDR3 is 14 residues. The germline V and J ends were trimmed by 1 base and 12 bases, with 18 bases remaining between them.

This clone was counted a few times. This sequence joins TRBV5-1 and TRBJ2-2, with D possibly TRBD2 on 6 matching bases. The germline V and J ends were trimmed by 6 bases and 2 bases, with 14 bases remaining between them. This CDR3 is built from 15 residues. Germline CDR1 and CDR2: SGHRS and YFSETQ. The CDR3 DNA reads as TGCGCCAGCAATCTGCGGGGCGATAACACCGGGGAGCTGTTTTTT. This encodes CASNLRGDNTGELFF.

This rearrangement joins TRBV19 to TRBJ1-3; TRBD1 matches at 11 bases. CDR1 and CDR2 (germline): LNHDA, SQIVND (reference sequence). V dropped 10 bases and J dropped 2; count of bases not matched to a gene: 10. There are 16 residues in the CDR3. Here the CDR3 reads CATGGLDRGPGNTIYF. CDR3 nucleotides: TGTGCCACTGGAGGCTTGGACAGGGGGCCTGGAAACACCATATATTTT.

The chain employs TRBV11-2 and TRBJ1-2; D not resolved. The germline V gene encodes CDR1 SGHAT and CDR2 FQNNGV. The CDR3 length is 12 residues. V dropped 4 bases and J dropped 5 bases, with 8 bases sitting between them. CDR3 DNA sequence: TGTGCCAGCAGCTACGACACGTATGGCTACACCTTC. Its translation: CASSYDTYGYTF.

The CDR3 nucleotides are TGTGCCAGCAGCTTCCAGACAGTCTTGGCAGATACGCAGTATTTT. Amino acids: CASSFQTVLADTQYF. The chain joins TRBV5-6 to TRBJ2-3; weak D call: TRBD1 (5 bases). Trimming cost V 2 bases and J 4 bases, with 14 bases left between them. Germline CDR1 is SGHDT and CDR2 is YYEEEE. This CDR3 has 15 amino acids.

V usage is TRBV24-1 and J usage is TRBJ2-1; 15 bases line up with TRBD2. Trimming removed 3 bases from V and 9 bases from J; junction bases left unmatched: 11. The length of the CDR3 is 18 residues. Germline V gives CDR1 KGHDR, CDR2 SFDVKD. The DNA of the CDR3 is TGTGCCACCAGTGATCCTAGGACTAGCGGGAGGGCAAGGAGTGAGCAGTTCTTC. It encodes CATSDPRTSGRARSEQFF.

The rearrangement uses TRBV29-1 and TRBJ2-1; 9 bases are a match to TRBD1. With 8 bases clipped from V and 4 bases from J, the junction kept 9 bases outside the gene matches. From germline, CDR1 is SQVTM and CDR2 ANQGSEA. The CDR3 extends over 14 amino acids. CDR3 DNA: TGCAGCTTACGCCGGGACAGGGTATACAATGAGCAGTTCTTC. Amino acids: CSLRRDRVYNEQFF.

The V and J genes are TRBV24-1 and TRBJ2-3; maybe TRBD2 (7 bases). The CDR3 covers 13 residues. Trimming removed 6 bases at V and 4 bases at J, with 10 bases between. Germline CDR1 KGHDR, CDR2 SFDVKD. The CDR3 is CATSIGGADTQYF. In nucleotides, the CDR3 is TGTGCCACCAGTATAGGGGGGGCAGATACGCAGTATTTT.

Here the CDR3 reads CASSQGLAGPSYNEQFF. In nucleotides, the CDR3 is TGTGCCAGCAGCCAAGGACTAGCGGGGCCGTCCTACAATGAGCAGTTCTTC. This chain links TRBV7-9 with TRBJ2-1, with 12 nucleotides matching TRBD2. The junction had 6 bases not matched to a gene; V was cut back by 5 bases and J by 1 base. The germline V gene encodes CDR1 SEHNR and CDR2 FQNEAQ (reference sequence). The CDR3 contains 17 residues.

This chain links TRBV7-2 with TRBJ1-6, with unresolved D. CDR1 and CDR2 from the germline V gene are SGHTA and FQGNSA. The CDR3 spans 14 residues. The V end lost 1 base, the J end lost 4 bases, and 5 bases lay between the germline ends. The CDR3 here is CASSLVRYNSPLHF. DNA for the CDR3: TGTGCCAGCAGCTTAGTCAGATATAATTCACCCCTCCACTTT.

The chain is built from TRBV5-1 and TRBJ2-3; weak D call: TRBD1 (6 bases). Trimming removed 4 bases from V and 4 bases from J, with 13 bases in between. This CDR3 has 14 amino acids. Germline values: CDR1 SGHRS, CDR2 YFSETQ. CDR3 sequence: CASSPGQAADTQYF. The CDR3 DNA follows: TGCGCCAGCAGCCCGGGACAAGCTGCAGATACGCAGTATTTT.

The chain has TRBV12-5 and TRBJ2-7; D is possibly TRBD2 (6 bases). In germline, CDR1 is LGHNT, CDR2 FRNRAP. This CDR3 region has 14 residues. Between the trimmed V and J ends, which lost 6 bases and 5 bases, there was a span of 17 bases. The DNA for the CDR3 is TGTGCTAGTGGGGAGGGAGGCCCGGGGGACGAGCAGTACTTC. Translated, it gives CASGEGGPGDEQYF.

The V call is TRBV5-1, the J call TRBJ2-4, with D possibly TRBD2 on 5 matching bases. This CDR3 has 15 residues. Germline CDR1 and CDR2: SGHRS and YFSETQ. With 0 bases removed from V and 9 bases from J, the gap between germline ends came to 16 bases. DNA of the CDR3: TGCGCCAGCAGCTTGGACTCCAGGCCCAGCGGCATTCAGTACTTC. It encodes CASSLDSRPSGIQYF.

A single count supports this clone. This chain connects TRBV11-2 to TRBJ1-5; D gene unclear. Germline V gene sequence: CDR1 SGHAT, CDR2 FQNNGV. The CDR3 runs 15 residues. Trimming took off 4 bases at V and 0 bases at J, with 10 bases between the two ends. In nucleotides, the CDR3 is TGTGCCAGCAGCTCAACTGTGAATAGCAATCAGCCCCAGCATTTT. As protein: CASSSTVNSNQPQHF.

This clone was picked up one time. As DNA, the CDR3 is TGTGCCAGCAGTTACCCGGGACAGGGGGCCTACGAGCAGTACTTC. Translated: CASSYPGQGAYEQYF. The V gene is TRBV6-5, the J gene TRBJ2-7, with 11 positions matching TRBD1. Germline loops: CDR1 MNHEY, CDR2 SVGAGI. The CDR3 is 15 residues long. The V gene end was trimmed by 2 bases and the J gene end by 2 bases; junction bases not matched to a gene: 2.

V and J are TRBV7-3 and TRBJ1-2; TRBD1 aligns across 9 bases. Germline assignment: CDR1 SGHTA and CDR2 FQGTGA. V lost 1 base, J lost 6 bases, and 6 bases stayed unmatched. The CDR3 covers 15 residues. CDR3 sequence: CASSLIGDRVDGYTF. CDR3 nucleotides: TGTGCCAGCAGCTTAATTGGGGACAGGGTAGATGGCTACACCTTC.

V gene TRBV4-1 combines with J gene TRBJ1-6; D gene uncertain. Between the trimmed V and J ends, which lost 0 bases and 14 bases, there was a span of 14 bases. Germline assignment: CDR1 MGHRA and CDR2 YSYEKL. This CDR3 is 14 amino acids long. The CDR3 nucleotides read TGCGCCAGCAGCCAAGATTTTGCGGCGAGATCCCTCCACTTT. Protein sequence: CASSQDFAARSLHF.

The chain couples TRBV28 to TRBJ1-2; the match to TRBD1 covers 8 bases. Germline V lookup: CDR1 MDHEN, CDR2 SYDVKM. CDR3 size: 16 residues. Losses at the gene ends were 6 bases for V and 8 bases for J; bases not matched to a gene: 17. CDR3 in DNA: TGTGCCAGCAGCATCTCCTTACTTGGACAGGGTAGAGGCTACACCTTC. Its translation is CASSISLLGQGRGYTF.

V and J are TRBV19 and TRBJ2-7; 7 nucleotides agree with TRBD1. CDR1 and CDR2 from the germline V gene are LNHDA and SQIVND (reference sequence). Trimming at V came to 6 bases and at J to 5 bases, leaving 10 bases not matched to a gene. This CDR3 comprises 14 residues. CDR3 DNA: TGTGCCAGTAGCCTCCAGACCGGGACAGACGAGCAGTACTTC. It specifies CASSLQTGTDEQYF. Based on the CDR3 plus reference TRBV19 and TRBJ2-7, the full variable domain is DGGITQSPKYLFRKEGQNVTLSCEQNLNHDAMYWYRQDPGQGLRLIYYSQIVNDFQKGDIAEGYSVSREKKESFPLTVTSAQKNPTAFYLCASSLQTGTDEQYFGPGTRLTVT.

This chain uses TRBV6-2 or TRBV6-3 with TRBJ1-2; D gene ambiguous. The germline V gene has CDR1 MNHEY and CDR2 SVGEGT. The CDR3 sequence is 17 residues long. V was shortened by 1 base and J by 5 bases, with 20 bases between the two germline ends. This CDR3 is CASSYWVSGTRGYGYTF. The CDR3 DNA sequence: TGTGCCAGCAGTTACTGGGTCTCCGGCACTAGAGGTTATGGCTACACCTTC.

V gene TRBV5-1 combines with J gene TRBJ2-6; D unresolved. In germline, CDR1 is SGHRS, CDR2 YFSETQ. The germline V and J ends were trimmed by 0 bases and 4 bases, with 8 bases remaining between them. CDR3 size: 15 residues. CDR3 nucleotide sequence: TGCGCCAGCAGCTTGGTAGAGTCCGGGGCCAACGTCCTGACTTTC. Its translation: CASSLVESGANVLTF.

The chain is built from TRBV19 and TRBJ1-5; TRBD1 matches at 8 bases. J was trimmed by 6 bases and V by 3 bases; bases with no gene match: 7. This CDR3 spans 15 amino acids. Germline assignment: CDR1 LNHDA and CDR2 SQIVND (reference sequence). The CDR3 nucleotides are TGTGCCAGTAGTATTTCCAGGGGGCGCGTTCAGCCCCAGCATTTT. Protein: CASSISRGRVQPQHF.

The chain is built from TRBV27 and TRBJ2-7; TRBD1 agrees at 9 bases. Germline V CDR1 and CDR2: MNHEY, SMNVEV (reference sequence). The CDR3 extends over 14 amino acids. Trimming took 6 bases from V and 4 from J; bases not matched to a gene: 7. Here the CDR3 DNA reads TGTGCCAGCAGGCTCACAGGGGGCTCGTACGAGCAGTACTTC. It codes for CASRLTGGSYEQYF.

The chain is built from TRBV5-1 and TRBJ2-5; no reliable D call. Germline V gene lookup returns CDR1 SGHRS and CDR2 YFSETQ. V dropped 3 bases and J dropped 5 bases, with 5 bases sitting between them. The CDR3 loop spans 11 amino acids. In nucleotides, the CDR3 is TGCGCCAGCAGCTCATTGGAGACCCAGTACTTC. It translates to CASSSLETQYF.